These 3 T cell receptor beta chains originate from one sample sequenced in a study of identical twins (dated by TCRdb to about 2016). The library was obtained by 5' RACE. The instrument was an Illumina HiSeq 2000. In-frame beta chains were kept once TCRdb had trimmed the public reads at Q25 with fastp and called clones with MiXCR. Under each unique CDR3 protein, matching rows form one entry showing the most common genes and DNA. A total of under 500,000 distinct CDR3 sequences appear in this sample, roughly an eighth of them only once. The leading ten clones occupy approximately 1% of the sample. These data were likewise used in another study, on yellow fever vaccine responses in identical twins.

The sequencing sample was made of CD4+ T cells sorted from blood. The source of these receptors is a woman aged 18-29 years in good health.

This clonotype was observed a few times. The chain combines TRBV12-3 or TRBV12-4 with TRBJ2-1, with TRBD2 matching 10 bases. J lost 6 bases, V lost 3 bases, and 5 bases had no gene match. CDR3 size: 15 residues. The CDR3 nucleotides read TGTGCCAGCAGTTTCAGAGCGGGGGGGCTCAATGAGCAGTTCTTC. Residues: CASSFRAGGLNEQFF.

This clonotype was seen a handful of times. The chain couples TRBV7-8 to TRBJ1-5; TRBD1 matches at 7 bases. Looked up from germline, CDR1 is SGHVS and CDR2 is FQNEAQ. CDR3 size: 15 residues. With 5 bases clipped from V and 0 bases from J, the junction kept 4 bases outside the gene matches. As DNA, the CDR3 is TGTGCCAGCAGCACGGGGACAGATAGCAATCAGCCCCAGCATTTT. Its translation: CASSTGTDSNQPQHF.

To note about this clonotype: Since a much larger clone is just one base distant, this may be a read error. The chain uses TRBV9 and TRBJ2-1; D ambiguous. This CDR3 contains 13 residues. CDR1 is SGDLS and CDR2 is YYNGEE in the germline V gene. In DNA, the CDR3 is TGTGCCAGCAGCTTAGACACCTACAATGTGCAGTTCTTC. The encoded protein is CASSLDTYNVQFF.